A selection of T cell receptor beta chains follows, all from one sample in a study of T cells expressing NK-cell markers. TCRdb re-called the 5' RACE reads and catalogs CDR3 proteins one per entry, DNA excluded. The sample totals fewer than 400,000 distinct CDR3 sequences. Source material: blood T cells: a sorted CD56 or NKG2C T cell subset, CD4+ or CD8+ T cells, or bulk PBMC T cells (not recorded which). Every receptor here comes from a woman in her forties or fifties in good health. Each CDR3 is given with its conserved first and last residue. Each record gives: V gene, J gene, CDR3 length, CDR3 protein.

V gene: TRBV12-3/TRBV12-4
J gene: TRBJ2-5
CDR3 length: 16
CDR3 protein: CASSRAAGGPRETQYF

V gene: TRBV6-4
J gene: TRBJ2-2
CDR3 length: 16
CDR3 protein: CASSYSSGRGAGELFF

V gene: TRBV7-9
J gene: TRBJ2-2
CDR3 length: 17
CDR3 protein: CASSSLGRTGNTGELFF

V gene: TRBV27
J gene: TRBJ2-3
CDR3 length: 13
CDR3 protein: CASRRRSTDTQYF

V gene: TRBV4-1
J gene: TRBJ2-1
CDR3 length: 13
CDR3 protein: CASSPYRGNEQFF

V gene: TRBV29-1
J gene: TRBJ1-1
CDR3 length: 13
CDR3 protein: CSGRGAIATEAFF

V gene: TRBV27
J gene: TRBJ2-1
CDR3 length: 13
CDR3 protein: CATEGGLNNEQFF

V gene: TRBV28
J gene: TRBJ2-1
CDR3 length: 14
CDR3 protein: CALSGLAGVREQFF

V gene: TRBV7-2
J gene: TRBJ2-1
CDR3 length: 12
CDR3 protein: CASGLAGEEQFF

V gene: TRBV5-1
J gene: TRBJ1-2
CDR3 length: 17
CDR3 protein: CASSLAPLGQGNYGYTF

V gene: TRBV11-1
J gene: TRBJ2-1
CDR3 length: 12
CDR3 protein: CASSIHTAQQFF

V gene: TRBV29-1
J gene: TRBJ2-1
CDR3 length: 14
CDR3 protein: CSGSRGAHLDEQFF

V gene: TRBV20-1
J gene: TRBJ2-5
CDR3 length: 13
CDR3 protein: CSVSGEGGETQYF

V gene: TRBV12-3/TRBV12-4
J gene: TRBJ2-1
CDR3 length: 13
CDR3 protein: CASSESGYNEQFF

V gene: TRBV12-5
J gene: TRBJ1-1
CDR3 length: 13
CDR3 protein: CASGLSFNTEAFF

V gene: TRBV5-1
J gene: TRBJ2-5
CDR3 length: 13
CDR3 protein: CASSFSPKETQYF

V gene: TRBV20-1
J gene: TRBJ2-3
CDR3 length: 15
CDR3 protein: CSARMTGIHTDTQYF

V gene: TRBV6-5
J gene: TRBJ2-1
CDR3 length: 18
CDR3 protein: CASSYSRGLAGGGNEQFF

V gene: TRBV2
J gene: TRBJ1-1
CDR3 length: 14
CDR3 protein: CASRPGGSDTEAFF

V gene: TRBV18
J gene: TRBJ1-5
CDR3 length: 15
CDR3 protein: CASSPPGTRSQPQHF

V gene: TRBV11-2
J gene: TRBJ1-4
CDR3 length: 15
CDR3 protein: CASSLTGGSNEKLFF

V gene: TRBV3-1
J gene: TRBJ2-1
CDR3 length: 13
CDR3 protein: CASSQILTGEQFF

V gene: TRBV2
J gene: TRBJ2-1
CDR3 length: 20
CDR3 protein: CASSPRGGMIAGERGYEQFF

V gene: TRBV28
J gene: TRBJ2-6
CDR3 length: 17
CDR3 protein: CASMHGGTGAGANVLTF